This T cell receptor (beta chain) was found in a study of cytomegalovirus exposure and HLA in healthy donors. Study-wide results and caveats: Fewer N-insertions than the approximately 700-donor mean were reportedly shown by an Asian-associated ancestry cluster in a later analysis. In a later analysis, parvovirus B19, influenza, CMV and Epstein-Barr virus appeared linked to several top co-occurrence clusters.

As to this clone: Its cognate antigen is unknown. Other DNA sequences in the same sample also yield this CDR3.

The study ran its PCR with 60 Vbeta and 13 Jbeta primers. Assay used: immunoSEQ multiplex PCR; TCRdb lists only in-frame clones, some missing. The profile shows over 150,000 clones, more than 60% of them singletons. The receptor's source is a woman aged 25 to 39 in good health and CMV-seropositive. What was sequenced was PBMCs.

The CDR3 DNA reads TGTGCCAGCAGCCGCGGGTCTGGCTATGGCTACACCTTC. As protein: CASSRGSGYGYTF. The rearrangement joins TRBV28 to TRBJ1-2; D gene uncertain. Looked up from germline, CDR1 is MDHEN and CDR2 is SYDVKM. Trimming shortened V by 6 bases and J by 4 bases, and 12 bases separated the two germline ends. The CDR3 covers 13 residues.